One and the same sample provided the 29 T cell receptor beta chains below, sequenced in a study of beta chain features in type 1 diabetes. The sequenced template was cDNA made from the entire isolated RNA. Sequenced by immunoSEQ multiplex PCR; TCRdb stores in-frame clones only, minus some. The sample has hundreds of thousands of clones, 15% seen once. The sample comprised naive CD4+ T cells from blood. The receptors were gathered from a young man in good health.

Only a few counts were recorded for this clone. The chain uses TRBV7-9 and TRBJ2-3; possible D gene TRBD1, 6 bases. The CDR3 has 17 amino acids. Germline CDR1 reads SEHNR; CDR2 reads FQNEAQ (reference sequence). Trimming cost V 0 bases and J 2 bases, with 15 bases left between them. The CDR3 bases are TGTGCCAGCAGCTTAGCTTTGGACAGACCAATCACAGATACGCAGTATTTT. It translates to CASSLALDRPITDTQYF.

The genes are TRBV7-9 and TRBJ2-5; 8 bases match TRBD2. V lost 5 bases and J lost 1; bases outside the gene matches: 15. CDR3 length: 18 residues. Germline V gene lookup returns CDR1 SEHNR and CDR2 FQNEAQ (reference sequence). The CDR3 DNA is TGTGCCAGCAGCCGCCACCTGACTGTCGGGGGGGGCCAAGAGACCCAGTACTTC. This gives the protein CASSRHLTVGGGQETQYF.

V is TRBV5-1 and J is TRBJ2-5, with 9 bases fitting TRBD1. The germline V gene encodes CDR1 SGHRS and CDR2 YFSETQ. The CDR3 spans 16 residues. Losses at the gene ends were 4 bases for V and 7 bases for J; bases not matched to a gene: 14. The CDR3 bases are TGCGCCAGCAGCCTACGAGGGACAGGGAAGGTCGTGACCCAGTACTTC. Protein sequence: CASSLRGTGKVVTQYF.

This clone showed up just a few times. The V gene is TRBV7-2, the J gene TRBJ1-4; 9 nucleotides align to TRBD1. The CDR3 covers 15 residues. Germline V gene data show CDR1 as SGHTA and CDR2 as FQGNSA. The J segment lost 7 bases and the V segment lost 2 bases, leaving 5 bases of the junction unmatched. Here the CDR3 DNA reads TGTGCCAGCAGCTTAAACAGGGGGCACAGTGAAAAACTGTTTTTT. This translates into CASSLNRGHSEKLFF.

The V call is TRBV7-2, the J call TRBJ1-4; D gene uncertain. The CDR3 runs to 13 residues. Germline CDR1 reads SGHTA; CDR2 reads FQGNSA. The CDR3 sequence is CATHGGANEKLFF. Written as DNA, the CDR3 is TGTGCTACTCATGGTGGGGCTAATGAAAAACTGTTTTTT.

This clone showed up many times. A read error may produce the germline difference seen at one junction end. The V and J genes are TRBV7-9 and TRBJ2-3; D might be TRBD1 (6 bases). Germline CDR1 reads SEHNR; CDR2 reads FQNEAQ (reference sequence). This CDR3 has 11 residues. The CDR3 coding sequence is TGTGCCAGCAGTTTAGACAGGAGACAGTATTTT. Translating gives CASSLDRRQYF.

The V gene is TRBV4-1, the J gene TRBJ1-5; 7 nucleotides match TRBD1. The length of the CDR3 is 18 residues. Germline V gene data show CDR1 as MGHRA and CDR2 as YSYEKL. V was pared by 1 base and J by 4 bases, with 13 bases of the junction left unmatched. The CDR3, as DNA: TGCGCCAGCAGCCAAGCGTGGAAGGACAGGTTTGGGAATCAGCCCCAGCATTTT. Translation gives CASSQAWKDRFGNQPQHF.

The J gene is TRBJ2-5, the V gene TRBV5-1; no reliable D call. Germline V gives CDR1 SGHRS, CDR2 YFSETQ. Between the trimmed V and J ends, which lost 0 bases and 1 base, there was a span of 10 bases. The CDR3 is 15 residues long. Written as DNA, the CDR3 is TGCGCCAGCAGCTTGGGGGCCCACTCCCAAGAGACCCAGTACTTC. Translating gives CASSLGAHSQETQYF.

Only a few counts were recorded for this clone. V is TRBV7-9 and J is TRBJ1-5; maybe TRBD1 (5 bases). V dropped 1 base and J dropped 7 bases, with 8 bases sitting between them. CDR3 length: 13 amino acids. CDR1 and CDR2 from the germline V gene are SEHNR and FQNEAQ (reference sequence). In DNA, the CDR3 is TGTGCCAGCAGCTTAGATGGGGGACAGCCCCAGCATTTT. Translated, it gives CASSLDGGQPQHF.

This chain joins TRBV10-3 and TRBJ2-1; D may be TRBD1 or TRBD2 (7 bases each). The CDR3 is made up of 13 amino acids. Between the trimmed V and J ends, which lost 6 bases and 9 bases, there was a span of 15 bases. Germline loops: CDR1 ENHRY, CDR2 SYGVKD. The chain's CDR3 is CAISGTGEGEQFF. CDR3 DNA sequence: TGTGCCATCAGCGGAACAGGGGAGGGTGAGCAGTTCTTC.

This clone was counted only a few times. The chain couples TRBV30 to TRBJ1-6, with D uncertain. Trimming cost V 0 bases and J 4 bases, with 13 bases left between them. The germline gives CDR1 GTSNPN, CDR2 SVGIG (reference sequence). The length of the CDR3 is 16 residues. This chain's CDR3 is CAWSVPGSLYNSPLHF. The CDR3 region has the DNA TGTGCCTGGAGTGTACCGGGAAGCCTTTATAATTCACCCCTCCACTTT.

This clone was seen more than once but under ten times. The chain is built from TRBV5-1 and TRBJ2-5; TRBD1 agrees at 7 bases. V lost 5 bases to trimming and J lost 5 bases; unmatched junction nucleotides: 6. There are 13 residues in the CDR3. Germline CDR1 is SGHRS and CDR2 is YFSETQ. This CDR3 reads CASRPGTAETQYF. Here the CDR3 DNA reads TGCGCCAGCAGGCCCGGGACAGCGGAGACCCAGTACTTC. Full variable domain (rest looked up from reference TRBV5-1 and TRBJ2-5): KAGVTQTPRYLIKTRGQQVTLSCSPISGHRSVSWYQQTPGQGLQFLFEYFSETQRNKGNFPGRFSGRQFSNSRSEMNVSTLELGDSALYLCASRPGTAETQYFGPGTRLLVL.

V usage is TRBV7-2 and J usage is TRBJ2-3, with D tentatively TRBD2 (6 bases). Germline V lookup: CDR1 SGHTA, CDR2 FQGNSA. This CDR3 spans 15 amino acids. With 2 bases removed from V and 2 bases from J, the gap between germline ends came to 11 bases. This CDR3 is CASSLSRTNTDTQYF. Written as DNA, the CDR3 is TGTGCCAGCAGCTTATCAAGGACTAACACAGATACGCAGTATTTT. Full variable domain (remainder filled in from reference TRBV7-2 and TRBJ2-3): GAGVSQSPSNKVTEKGKDVELRCDPISGHTALYWYRQSLGQGLEFLIYFQGNSAPDKSGLPSDRFSAERTGGSVSTLTIQRTQQEDSAVYLCASSLSRTNTDTQYFGPGTRLTVL.

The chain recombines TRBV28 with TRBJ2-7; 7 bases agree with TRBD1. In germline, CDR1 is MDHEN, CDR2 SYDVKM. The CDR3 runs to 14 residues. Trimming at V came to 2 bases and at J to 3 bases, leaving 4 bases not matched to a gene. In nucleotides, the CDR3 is TGTGCCAGCAGTTTAGATGCAGGGGGCTACGAGCAGTACTTC. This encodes CASSLDAGGYEQYF.

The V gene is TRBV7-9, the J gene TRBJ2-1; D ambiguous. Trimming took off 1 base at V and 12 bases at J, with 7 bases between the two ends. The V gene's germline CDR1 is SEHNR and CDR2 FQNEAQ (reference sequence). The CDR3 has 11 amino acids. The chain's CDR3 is CASSLGHGQFF. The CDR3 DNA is TGTGCCAGCAGCTTAGGCCACGGGCAGTTCTTC.

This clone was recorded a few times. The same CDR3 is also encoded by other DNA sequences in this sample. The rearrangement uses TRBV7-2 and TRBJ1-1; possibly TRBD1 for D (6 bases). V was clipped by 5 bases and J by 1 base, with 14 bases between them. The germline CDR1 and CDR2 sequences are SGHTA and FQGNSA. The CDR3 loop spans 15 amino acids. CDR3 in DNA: TGTGCCAGCAGCCCGAGACTAGGGGGGAACACTGAAGCTTTCTTT. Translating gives CASSPRLGGNTEAFF.

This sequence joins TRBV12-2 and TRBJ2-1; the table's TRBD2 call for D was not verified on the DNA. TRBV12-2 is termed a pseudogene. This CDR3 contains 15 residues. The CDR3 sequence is CASRPTVPLYNEQFF. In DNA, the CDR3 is TGTGCAAGTCGCCCAACGGTCCCCCTTTACAATGAGCAGTTCTTC.

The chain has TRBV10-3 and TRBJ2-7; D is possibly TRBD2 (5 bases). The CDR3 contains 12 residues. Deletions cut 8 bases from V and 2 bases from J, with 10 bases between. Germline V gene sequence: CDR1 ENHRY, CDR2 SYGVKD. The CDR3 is CAIGEGTYEQYF. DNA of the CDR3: TGTGCCATCGGAGAGGGAACCTACGAGCAGTACTTC.

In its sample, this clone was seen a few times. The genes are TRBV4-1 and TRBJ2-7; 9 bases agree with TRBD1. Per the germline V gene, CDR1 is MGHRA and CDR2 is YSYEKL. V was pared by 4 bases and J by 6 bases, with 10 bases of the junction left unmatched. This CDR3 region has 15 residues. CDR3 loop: CASSRDDRGFVEQYF. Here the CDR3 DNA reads TGCGCCAGCAGCCGAGACGACAGGGGGTTTGTCGAGCAGTACTTC.

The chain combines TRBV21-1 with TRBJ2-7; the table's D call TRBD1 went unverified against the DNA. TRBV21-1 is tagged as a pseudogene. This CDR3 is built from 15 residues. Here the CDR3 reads CASSKGGTFSYEQYF. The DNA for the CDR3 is TGTGCCAGCAGCAAAGGGGGGACATTCTCCTACGAGCAGTACTTC.

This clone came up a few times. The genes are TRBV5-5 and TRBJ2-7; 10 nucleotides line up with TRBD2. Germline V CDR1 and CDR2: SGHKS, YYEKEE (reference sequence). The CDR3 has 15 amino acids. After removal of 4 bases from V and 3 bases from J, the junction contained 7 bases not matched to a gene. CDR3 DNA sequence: TGTGCCAGCAGCCAGGGACTAGCGTATATCTACGAGCAGTACTTC. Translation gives CASSQGLAYIYEQYF.

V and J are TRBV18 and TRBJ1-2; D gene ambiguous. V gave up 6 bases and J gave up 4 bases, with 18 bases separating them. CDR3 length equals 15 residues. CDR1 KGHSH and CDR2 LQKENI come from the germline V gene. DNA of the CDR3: TGTGCCAGCTCCCGCCCGCTAAATCACACCTATGGCTACACCTTC. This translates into CASSRPLNHTYGYTF.

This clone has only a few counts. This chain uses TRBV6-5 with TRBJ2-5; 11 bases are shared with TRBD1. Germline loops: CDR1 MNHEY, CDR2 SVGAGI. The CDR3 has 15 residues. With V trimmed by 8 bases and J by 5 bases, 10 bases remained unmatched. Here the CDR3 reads CASRDRGFSGETQYF. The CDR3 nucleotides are TGTGCCAGCCGGGACAGGGGGTTCTCTGGGGAGACCCAGTACTTC.

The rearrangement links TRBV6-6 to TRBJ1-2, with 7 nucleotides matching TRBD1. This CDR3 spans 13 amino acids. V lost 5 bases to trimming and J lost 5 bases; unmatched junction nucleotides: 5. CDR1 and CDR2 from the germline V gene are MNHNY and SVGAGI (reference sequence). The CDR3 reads CASSRDSDYGYTF. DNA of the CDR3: TGTGCCAGCAGTCGGGACAGCGATTATGGCTACACCTTC.

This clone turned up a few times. DNA for the CDR3: TGTGCCATCGGGGGACTAGCAATAGATACGCAGTATTTT. Protein: CAIGGLAIDTQYF. The chain uses TRBV10-3 and TRBJ2-3; TRBD2 agrees at 9 bases. Germline V CDR1 and CDR2: ENHRY, SYGVKD. V lost 8 bases, J lost 5 bases, and 5 bases stayed unmatched. This CDR3 comprises 13 residues.

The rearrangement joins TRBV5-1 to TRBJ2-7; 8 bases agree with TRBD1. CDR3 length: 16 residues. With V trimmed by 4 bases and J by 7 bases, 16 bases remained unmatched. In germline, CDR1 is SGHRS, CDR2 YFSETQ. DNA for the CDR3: TGCGCCAGCAGCCTCACCCTGGACAGGGCGAGGGGAGAGCAGTACTTC. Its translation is CASSLTLDRARGEQYF.

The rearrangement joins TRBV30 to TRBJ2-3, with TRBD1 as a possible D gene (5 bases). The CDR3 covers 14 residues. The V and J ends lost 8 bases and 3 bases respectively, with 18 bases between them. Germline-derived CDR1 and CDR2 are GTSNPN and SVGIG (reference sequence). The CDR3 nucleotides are TGTGCCACTATACAGTCTAGGGGTACAGATACGCAGTATTTT. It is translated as CATIQSRGTDTQYF.

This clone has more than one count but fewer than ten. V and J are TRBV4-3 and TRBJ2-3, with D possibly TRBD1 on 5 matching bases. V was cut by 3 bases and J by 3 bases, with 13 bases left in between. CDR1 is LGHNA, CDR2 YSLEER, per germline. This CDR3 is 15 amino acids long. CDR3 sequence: CASSQDTWATDTQYF. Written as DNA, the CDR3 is TGCGCCAGCAGCCAGGACACATGGGCGACAGATACGCAGTATTTT.

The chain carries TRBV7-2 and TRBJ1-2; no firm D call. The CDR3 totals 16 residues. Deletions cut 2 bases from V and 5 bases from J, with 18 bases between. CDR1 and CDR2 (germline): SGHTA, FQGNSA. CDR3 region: CASSLRTTPISYGYTF. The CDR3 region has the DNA TGTGCCAGCAGCTTACGGACCACACCTATTTCGTATGGCTACACCTTC.